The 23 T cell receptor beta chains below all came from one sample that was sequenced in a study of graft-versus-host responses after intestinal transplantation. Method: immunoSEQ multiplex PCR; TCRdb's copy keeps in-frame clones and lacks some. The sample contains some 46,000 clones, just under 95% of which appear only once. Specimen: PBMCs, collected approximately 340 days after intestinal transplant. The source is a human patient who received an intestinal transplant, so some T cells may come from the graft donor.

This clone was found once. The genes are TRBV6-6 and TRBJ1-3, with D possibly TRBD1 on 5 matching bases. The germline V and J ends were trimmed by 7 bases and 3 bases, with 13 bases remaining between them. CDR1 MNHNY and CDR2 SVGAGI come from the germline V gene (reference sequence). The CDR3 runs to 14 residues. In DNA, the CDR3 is TGTGCCAGCAAATCCGGGACGGGTGGAAACACCATATATTTT. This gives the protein CASKSGTGGNTIYF.

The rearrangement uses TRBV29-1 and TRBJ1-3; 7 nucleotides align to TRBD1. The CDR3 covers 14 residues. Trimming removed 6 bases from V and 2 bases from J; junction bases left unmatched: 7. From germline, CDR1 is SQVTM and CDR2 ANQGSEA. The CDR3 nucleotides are TGCAGCGTCGCTTCCGGGACAGCTGGAAACACCATATATTTT. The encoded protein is CSVASGTAGNTIYF.

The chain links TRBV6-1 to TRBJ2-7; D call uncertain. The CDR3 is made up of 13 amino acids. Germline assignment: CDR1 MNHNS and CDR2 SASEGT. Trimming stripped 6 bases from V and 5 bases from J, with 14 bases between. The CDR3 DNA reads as TGTGCCAGCAGCCGAAACTTTGAAGACGAGCAGTACTTC. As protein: CASSRNFEDEQYF.

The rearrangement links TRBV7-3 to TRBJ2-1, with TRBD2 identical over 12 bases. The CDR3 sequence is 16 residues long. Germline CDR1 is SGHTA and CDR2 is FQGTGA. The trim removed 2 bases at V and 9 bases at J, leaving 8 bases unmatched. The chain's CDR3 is CASSLWASGRASEQFF. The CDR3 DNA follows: TGTGCCAGCAGCTTATGGGCTAGCGGGAGGGCCAGTGAGCAGTTCTTC.

CDR3 region: CASSYSTGSSNQPQHF. The CDR3 nucleotides read TGTGCCAGCAGTTACTCGACAGGATCTAGCAATCAGCCCCAGCATTTT. The chain is built from TRBV6-6 and TRBJ1-5; tentatively, D is TRBD1 (6 bases). V dropped 0 bases and J dropped 0 bases, with 9 bases sitting between them. Germline V gives CDR1 MNHNY, CDR2 SVGAGI (reference sequence). The CDR3 totals 16 residues.

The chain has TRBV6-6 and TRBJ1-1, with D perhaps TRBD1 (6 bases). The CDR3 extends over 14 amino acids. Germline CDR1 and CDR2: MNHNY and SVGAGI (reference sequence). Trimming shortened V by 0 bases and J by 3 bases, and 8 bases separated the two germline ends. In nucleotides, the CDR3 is TGTGCCAGCAGTTACTCAAGGGGGGACACTGAAGCTTTCTTT. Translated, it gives CASSYSRGDTEAFF.

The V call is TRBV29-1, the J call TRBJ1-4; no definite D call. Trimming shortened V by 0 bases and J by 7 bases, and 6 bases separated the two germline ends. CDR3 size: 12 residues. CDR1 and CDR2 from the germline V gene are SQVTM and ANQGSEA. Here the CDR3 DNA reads TGCAGCGTTGAAGAGGGCTTTGAAAAACTGTTTTTT. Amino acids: CSVEEGFEKLFF.

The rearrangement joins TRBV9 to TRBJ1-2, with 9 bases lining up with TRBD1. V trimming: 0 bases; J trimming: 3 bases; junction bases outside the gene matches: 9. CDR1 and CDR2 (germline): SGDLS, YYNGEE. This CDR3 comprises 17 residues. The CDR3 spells CASSVGATGGADYGYTF. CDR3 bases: TGTGCCAGCAGCGTAGGGGCCACAGGGGGCGCTGACTATGGCTACACCTTC.

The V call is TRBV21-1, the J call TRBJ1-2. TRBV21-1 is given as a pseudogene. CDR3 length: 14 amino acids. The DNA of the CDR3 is TGTGCCAGCACTAAGAGGGACCGAATCTATGGCTACACCTTC. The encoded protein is CASTKRDRIYGYTF.

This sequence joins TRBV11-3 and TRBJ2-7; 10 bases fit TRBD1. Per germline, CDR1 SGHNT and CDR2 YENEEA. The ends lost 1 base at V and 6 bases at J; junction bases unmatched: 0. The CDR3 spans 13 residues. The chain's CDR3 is CASSLGTGGEQYF. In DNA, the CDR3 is TGTGCCAGCAGCTTAGGGACAGGGGGCGAGCAGTACTTC.

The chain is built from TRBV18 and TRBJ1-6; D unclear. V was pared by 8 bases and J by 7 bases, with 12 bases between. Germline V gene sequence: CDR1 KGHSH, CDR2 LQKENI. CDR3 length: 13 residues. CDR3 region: CASRGGINSPLHF. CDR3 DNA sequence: TGTGCCAGCCGCGGAGGAATCAATTCACCCCTCCACTTT.

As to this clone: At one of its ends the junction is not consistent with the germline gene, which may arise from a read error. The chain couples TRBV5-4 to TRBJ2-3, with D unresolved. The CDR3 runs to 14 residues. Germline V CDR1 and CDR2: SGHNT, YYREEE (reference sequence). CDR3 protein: CASSITRPGHPTIF. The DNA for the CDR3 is TGTGCCAGCAGCATCACAAGGCCGGGCCATCCCACAATTTTT. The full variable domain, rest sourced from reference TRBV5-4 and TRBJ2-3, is ETGVTQSPTHLIKTRGQQVTLRCSSQSGHNTVSWYQQALGQGPQFIFQYYREEENGRGNFPPRFSGLQFPNYSSELNVNALELDDSALYLCASSITRPGHPTIFGPGTRLTVL.

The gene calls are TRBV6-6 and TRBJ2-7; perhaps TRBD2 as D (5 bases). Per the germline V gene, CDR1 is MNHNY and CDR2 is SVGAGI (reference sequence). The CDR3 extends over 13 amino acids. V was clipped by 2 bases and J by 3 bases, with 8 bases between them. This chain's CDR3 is CASSYGEFYEQYF. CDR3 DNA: TGTGCCAGCAGTTACGGGGAGTTCTACGAGCAGTACTTC.

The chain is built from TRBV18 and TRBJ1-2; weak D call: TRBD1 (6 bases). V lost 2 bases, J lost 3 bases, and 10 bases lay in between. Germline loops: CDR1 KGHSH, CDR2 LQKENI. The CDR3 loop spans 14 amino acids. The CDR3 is CASSPGQTDYGYTF. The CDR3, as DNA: TGTGCCAGCTCACCAGGACAGACTGACTATGGCTACACCTTC.

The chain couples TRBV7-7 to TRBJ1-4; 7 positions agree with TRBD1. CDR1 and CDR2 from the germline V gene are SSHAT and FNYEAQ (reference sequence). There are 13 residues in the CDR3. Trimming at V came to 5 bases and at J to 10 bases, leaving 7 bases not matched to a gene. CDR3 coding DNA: TGTGCCAGCAGCCCCGATCGACAGGGAAAACTGTTTTTT. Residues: CASSPDRQGKLFF.

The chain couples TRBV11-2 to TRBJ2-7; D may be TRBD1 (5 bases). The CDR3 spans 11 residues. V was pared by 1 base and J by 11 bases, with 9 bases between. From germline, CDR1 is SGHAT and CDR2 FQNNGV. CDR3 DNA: TGTGCCAGCAGCTTAGGCAGGGCGGAGTACTTC. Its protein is CASSLGRAEYF.

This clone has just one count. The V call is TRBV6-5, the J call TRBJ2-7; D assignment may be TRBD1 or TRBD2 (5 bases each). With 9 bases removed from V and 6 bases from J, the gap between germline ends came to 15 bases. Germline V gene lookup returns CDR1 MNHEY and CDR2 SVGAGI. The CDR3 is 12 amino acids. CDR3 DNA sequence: TGTGCCAGTTCAGCGTCCGGGACCGAGCAGTACTTC. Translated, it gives CASSASGTEQYF.

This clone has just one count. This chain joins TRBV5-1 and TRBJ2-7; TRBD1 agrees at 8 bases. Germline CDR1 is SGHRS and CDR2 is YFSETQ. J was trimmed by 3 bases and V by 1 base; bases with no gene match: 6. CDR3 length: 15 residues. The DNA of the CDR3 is TGCGCCAGCAGCTTGCGAACCGGGACAGGCTACGAGCAGTACTTC. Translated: CASSLRTGTGYEQYF.

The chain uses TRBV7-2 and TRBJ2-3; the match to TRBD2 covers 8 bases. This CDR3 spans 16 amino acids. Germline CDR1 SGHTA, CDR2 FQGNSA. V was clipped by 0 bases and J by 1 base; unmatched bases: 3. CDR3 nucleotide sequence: TGTGCCAGCAGCTTAGCGGGAGCGGGAGGCACAGATACGCAGTATTTT. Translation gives CASSLAGAGGTDTQYF.

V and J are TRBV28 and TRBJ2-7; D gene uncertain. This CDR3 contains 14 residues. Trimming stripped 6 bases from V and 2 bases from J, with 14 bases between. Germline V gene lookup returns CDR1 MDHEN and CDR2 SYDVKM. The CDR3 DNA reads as TGTGCCAGCAGCAACCCTCTGGGAACCTACGAGCAGTACTTC. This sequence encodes CASSNPLGTYEQYF.

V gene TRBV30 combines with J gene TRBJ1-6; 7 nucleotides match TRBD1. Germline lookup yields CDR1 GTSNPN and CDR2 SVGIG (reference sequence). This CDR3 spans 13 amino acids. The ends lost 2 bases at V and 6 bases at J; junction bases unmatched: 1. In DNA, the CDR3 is TGTGCCTGGAGTCGGGACAGTAATTCACCCCTCCACTTT. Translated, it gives CAWSRDSNSPLHF.

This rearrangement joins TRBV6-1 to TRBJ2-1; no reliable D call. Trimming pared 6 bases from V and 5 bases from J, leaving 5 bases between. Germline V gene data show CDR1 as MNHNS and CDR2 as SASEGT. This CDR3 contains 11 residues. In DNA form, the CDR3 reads TGTGCCAGCAGCCGGAACAATGAGCAGTTCTTC. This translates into CASSRNNEQFF.

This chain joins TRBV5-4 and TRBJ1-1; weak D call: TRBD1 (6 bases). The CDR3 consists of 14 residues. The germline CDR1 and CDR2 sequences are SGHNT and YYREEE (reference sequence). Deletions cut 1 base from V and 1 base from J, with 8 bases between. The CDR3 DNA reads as TGTGCCAGCAGCTTGCCGGGGGCGAACACTGAAGCTTTCTTT. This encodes CASSLPGANTEAFF.